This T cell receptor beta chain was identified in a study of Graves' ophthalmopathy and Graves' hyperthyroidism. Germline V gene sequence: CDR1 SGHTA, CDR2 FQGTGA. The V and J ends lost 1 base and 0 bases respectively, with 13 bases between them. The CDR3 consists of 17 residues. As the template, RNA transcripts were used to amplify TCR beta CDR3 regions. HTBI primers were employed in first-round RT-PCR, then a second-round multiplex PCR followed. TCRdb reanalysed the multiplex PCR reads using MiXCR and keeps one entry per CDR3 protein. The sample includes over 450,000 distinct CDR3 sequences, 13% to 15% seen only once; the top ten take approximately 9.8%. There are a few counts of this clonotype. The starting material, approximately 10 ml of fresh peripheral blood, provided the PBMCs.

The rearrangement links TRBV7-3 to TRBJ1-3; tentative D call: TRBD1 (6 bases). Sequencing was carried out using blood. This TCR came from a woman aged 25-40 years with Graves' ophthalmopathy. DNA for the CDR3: TGTGCCAGCAGCTTAAGTGGGACAAGCAGCTCTGGAAACACCATATATTTT. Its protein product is CASSLSGTSSSGNTIYF.